Following are 2 T cell receptor beta chains from one sample sequenced in a study of cytomegalovirus exposure and HLA in healthy donors. PCR used 60 Vbeta primers and 13 Jbeta primers. Here immunoSEQ multiplex PCR was the method, and the copy in TCRdb shows in-frame clones only, minus some. The sample yields over 150,000 clones, 84% seen once. Material: PBMCs. Receptor source: a girl aged 5-17 years in good health and CMV-seropositive.

The chain couples TRBV6-5 to TRBJ1-1; possible D gene TRBD1, 5 bases. This CDR3 is built from 14 residues. The V gene's germline CDR1 is MNHEY and CDR2 SVGAGI. The V end lost 1 base, the J end lost 5 bases, and 11 bases lay between the germline ends. CDR3 amino acids: CASSYWGLGTEAFF. Here the CDR3 DNA reads TGTGCCAGCAGTTACTGGGGACTTGGGACTGAAGCTTTCTTT.

In regard to this clone: Likely a read error: the CDR3 ends without its conserved phenylalanine or tryptophan. This rearrangement joins TRBV7-9 to TRBJ1-5, with D possibly matching TRBD1 (6 bases). The germline V gene has CDR1 SEHNR and CDR2 FQNEAQ (reference sequence). Trimming stripped 3 bases from V and 8 bases from J, with 17 bases between. This CDR3 contains 15 residues. CDR3 residues: CASSLLGGAYEPQHV. The CDR3 DNA sequence: TGTGCCAGCAGCTTGCTGGGGGGGGCTTATGAGCCCCAGCATGTT.